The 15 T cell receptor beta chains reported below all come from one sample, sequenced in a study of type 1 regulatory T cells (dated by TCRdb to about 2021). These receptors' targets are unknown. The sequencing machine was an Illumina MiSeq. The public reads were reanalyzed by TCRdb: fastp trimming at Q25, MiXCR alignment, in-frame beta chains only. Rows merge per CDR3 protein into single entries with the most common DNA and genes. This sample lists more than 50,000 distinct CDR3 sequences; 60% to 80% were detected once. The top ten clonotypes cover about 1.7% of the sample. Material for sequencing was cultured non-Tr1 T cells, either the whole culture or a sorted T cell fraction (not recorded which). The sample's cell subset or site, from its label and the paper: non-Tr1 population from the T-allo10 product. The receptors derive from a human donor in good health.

The DNA of the CDR3 is TGTGCCAGCAGCTTTGAACGGACGGCAAGAAACACCATATATTTT. It codes for CASSFERTARNTIYF. The gene calls are TRBV11-1 and TRBJ1-3; no clear D gene. The germline CDR1 and CDR2 sequences are SGHAT and FQDESV (reference sequence). The CDR3 runs 15 residues. Trimming removed 3 bases at V and 5 bases at J, with 14 bases between. Full variable domain (outside the CDR3, taken from reference TRBV11-1 and TRBJ1-3): EAEVAQSPRYKITEKSQAVAFWCDPISGHATLYWYRQILGQGPELLVQFQDESVVDDSQLPKDRFSAERLKGVDSTLKIQPAELGDSAMYLCASSFERTARNTIYFGEGSWLTVV.

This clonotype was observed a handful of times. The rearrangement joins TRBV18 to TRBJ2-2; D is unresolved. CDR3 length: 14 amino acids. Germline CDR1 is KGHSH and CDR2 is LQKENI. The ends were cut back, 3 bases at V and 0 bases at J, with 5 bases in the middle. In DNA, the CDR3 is TGTGCCAGCTCACCGCAGGCGAACACCGGGGAGCTGTTTTTT. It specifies CASSPQANTGELFF.

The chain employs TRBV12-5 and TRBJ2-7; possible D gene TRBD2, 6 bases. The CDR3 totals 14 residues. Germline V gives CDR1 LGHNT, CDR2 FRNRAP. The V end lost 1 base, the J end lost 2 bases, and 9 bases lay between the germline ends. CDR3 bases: TGTGCTAGTGGTTTGGGACTAGAGCCCTACGAGCAGTACTTC. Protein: CASGLGLEPYEQYF.

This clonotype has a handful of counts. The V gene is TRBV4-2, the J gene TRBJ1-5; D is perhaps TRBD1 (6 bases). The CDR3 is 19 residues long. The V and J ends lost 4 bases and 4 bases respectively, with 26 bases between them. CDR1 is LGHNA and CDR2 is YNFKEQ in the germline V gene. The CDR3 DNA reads TGTGCCAGCAGCCCCCGAGACCTCGCAGCGGGGGGCCGAAATCAGCCCCAGCATTTT. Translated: CASSPRDLAAGGRNQPQHF.

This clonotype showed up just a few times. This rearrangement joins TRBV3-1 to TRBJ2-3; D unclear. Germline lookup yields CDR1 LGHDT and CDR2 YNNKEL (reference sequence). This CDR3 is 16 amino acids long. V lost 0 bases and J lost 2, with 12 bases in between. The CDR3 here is CASSQELGLDTDTQYF. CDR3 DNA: TGTGCCAGCAGCCAAGAGTTGGGTCTCGACACAGATACGCAGTATTTT.

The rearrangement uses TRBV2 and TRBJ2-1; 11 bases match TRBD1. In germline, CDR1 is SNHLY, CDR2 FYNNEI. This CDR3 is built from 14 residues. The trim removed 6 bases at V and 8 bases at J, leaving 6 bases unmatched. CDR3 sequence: CASRAGQGAHEQFF. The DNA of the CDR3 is TGTGCCAGCAGAGCCGGACAGGGGGCACATGAGCAGTTCTTC.

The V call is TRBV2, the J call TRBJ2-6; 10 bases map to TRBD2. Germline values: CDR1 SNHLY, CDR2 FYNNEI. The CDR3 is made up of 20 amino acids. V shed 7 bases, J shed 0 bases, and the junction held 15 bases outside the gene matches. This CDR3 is CASIGTAWLAGVSGANVLTF. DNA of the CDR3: TGTGCCAGCATCGGGACAGCGTGGCTAGCGGGGGTCTCTGGGGCCAACGTCCTGACTTTC.

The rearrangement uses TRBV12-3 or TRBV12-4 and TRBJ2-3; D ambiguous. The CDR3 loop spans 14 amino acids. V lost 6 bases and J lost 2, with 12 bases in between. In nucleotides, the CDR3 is TGTGCCAGCAGCCCTTCCCTGCCCACAGATACGCAGTATTTT. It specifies CASSPSLPTDTQYF.

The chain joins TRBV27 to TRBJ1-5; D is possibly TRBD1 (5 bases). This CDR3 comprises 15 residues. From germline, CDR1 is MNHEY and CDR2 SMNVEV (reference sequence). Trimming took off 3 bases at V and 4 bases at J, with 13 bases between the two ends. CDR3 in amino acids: CASSLEGIWNQPQHF. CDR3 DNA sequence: TGTGCCAGCAGTTTGGAGGGGATCTGGAATCAGCCCCAGCATTTT.

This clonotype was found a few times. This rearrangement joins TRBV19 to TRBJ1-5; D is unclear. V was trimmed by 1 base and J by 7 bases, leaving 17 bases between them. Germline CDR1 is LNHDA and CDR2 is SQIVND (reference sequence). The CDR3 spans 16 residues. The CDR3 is CASSIVGRLGDQPQHF. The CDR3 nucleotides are TGTGCCAGTAGTATAGTAGGCAGGCTTGGAGACCAGCCCCAGCATTTT. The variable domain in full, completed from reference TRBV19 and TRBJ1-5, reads DGGITQSPKYLFRKEGQNVTLSCEQNLNHDAMYWYRQDPGQGLRLIYYSQIVNDFQKGDIAEGYSVSREKKESFPLTVTSAQKNPTAFYLCASSIVGRLGDQPQHFGDGTRLSIL.

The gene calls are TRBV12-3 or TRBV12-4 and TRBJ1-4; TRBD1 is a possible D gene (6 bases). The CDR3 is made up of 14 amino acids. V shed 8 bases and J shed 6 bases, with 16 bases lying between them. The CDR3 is CASHSRGVDEKLFF. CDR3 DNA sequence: TGTGCCAGCCACTCGAGGGGGGTGGATGAAAAACTGTTTTTT.

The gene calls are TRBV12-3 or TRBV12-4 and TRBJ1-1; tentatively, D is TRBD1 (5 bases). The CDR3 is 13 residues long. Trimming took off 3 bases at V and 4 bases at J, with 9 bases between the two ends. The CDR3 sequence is CASSFQGITEAFF. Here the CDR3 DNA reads TGTGCCAGCAGTTTTCAGGGTATCACTGAAGCTTTCTTT.

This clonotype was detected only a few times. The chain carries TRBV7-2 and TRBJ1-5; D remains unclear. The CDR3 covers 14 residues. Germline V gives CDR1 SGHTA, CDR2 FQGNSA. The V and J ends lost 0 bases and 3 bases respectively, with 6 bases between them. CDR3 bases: TGTGCCAGCAGCTTAGCGACGGACAATCAGCCCCAGCATTTT. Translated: CASSLATDNQPQHF.

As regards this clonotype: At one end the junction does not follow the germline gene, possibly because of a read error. The CDR3 coding sequence is TGTGCCAGCAGCGCACCGGTGCAGCTCTCTGGGGCCAACGTCCTGACCTTC. It encodes CASSAPVQLSGANVLTF. The chain carries TRBV5-4 and TRBJ2-6; D possibly corresponds to TRBD1 (5 bases). CDR3 length equals 17 residues. Germline V lookup: CDR1 SGHNT, CDR2 YYREEE (reference sequence).

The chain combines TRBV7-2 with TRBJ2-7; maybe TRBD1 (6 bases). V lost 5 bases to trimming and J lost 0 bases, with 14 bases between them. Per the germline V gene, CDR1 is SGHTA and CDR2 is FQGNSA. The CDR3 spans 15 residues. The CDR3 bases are TGTGCCAGCAGCCCGGACAGCCCAAACTCCTACGAGCAGTACTTC. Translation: CASSPDSPNSYEQYF.